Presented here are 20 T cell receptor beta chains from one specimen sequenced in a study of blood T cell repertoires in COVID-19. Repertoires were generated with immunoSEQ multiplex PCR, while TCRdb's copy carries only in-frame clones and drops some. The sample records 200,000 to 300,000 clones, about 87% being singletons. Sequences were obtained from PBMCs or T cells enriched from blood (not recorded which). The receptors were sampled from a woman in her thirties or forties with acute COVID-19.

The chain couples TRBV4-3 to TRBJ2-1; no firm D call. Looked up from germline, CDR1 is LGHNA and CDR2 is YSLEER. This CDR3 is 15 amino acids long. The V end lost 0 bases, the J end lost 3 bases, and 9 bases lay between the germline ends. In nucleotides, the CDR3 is TGCGCCAGCAGCCAAGAAACACCGAACTACAATGAGCAGTTCTTC. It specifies CASSQETPNYNEQFF.

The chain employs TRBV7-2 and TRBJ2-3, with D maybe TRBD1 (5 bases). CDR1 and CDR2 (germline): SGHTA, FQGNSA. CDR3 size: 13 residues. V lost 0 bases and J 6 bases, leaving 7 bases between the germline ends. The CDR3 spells CASSLAGRDTQYF. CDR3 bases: TGTGCCAGCAGCTTAGCGGGGCGGGATACGCAGTATTTT.

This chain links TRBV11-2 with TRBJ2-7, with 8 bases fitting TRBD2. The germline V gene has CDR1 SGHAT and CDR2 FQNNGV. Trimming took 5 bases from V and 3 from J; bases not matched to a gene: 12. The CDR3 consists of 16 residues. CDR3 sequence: CASSPLPLAANYEQYV. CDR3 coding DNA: TGTGCCAGCAGCCCATTACCACTAGCGGCAAACTACGAGCAGTACGTC.

Here the CDR3 DNA reads TGTGCCTGGAAGGCAGGGACAGCAACCTACGAGCAGTACTTC. Translating gives CAWKAGTATYEQYF. The chain has TRBV30 and TRBJ2-7; 7 bases are shared with TRBD1. The junction had 8 bases not matched to a gene; V was cut back by 4 bases and J by 2 bases. From germline, CDR1 is GTSNPN and CDR2 SVGIG (reference sequence). CDR3 length: 14 residues.

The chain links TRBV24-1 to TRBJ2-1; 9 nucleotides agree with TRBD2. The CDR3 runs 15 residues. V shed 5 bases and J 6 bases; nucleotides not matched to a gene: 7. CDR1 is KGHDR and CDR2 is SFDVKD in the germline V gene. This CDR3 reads CATSALAGSSNEQFF. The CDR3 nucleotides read TGTGCCACCAGTGCCCTAGCGGGATCTAGCAATGAGCAGTTCTTC.

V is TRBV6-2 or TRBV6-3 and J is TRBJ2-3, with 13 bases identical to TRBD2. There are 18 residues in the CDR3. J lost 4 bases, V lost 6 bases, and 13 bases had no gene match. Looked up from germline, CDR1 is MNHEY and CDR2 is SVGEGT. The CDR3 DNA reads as TGTGCCAGCAGACCTACTAGCGGGAGGGCCGGATGGGCAGATACGCAGTATTTT. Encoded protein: CASRPTSGRAGWADTQYF.

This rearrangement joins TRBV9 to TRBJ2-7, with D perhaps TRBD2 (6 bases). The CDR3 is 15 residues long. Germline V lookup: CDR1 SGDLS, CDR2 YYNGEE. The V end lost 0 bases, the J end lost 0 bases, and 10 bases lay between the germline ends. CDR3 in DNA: TGTGCCAGCAGCGTAGACGGGACTCCCTCCTACGAGCAGTACTTC. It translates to CASSVDGTPSYEQYF.

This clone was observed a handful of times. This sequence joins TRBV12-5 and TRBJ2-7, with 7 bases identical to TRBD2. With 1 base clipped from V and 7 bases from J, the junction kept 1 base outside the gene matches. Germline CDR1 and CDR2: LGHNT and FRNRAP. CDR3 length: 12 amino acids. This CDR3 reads CASGLGAGEQYV. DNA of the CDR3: TGTGCTAGTGGTTTGGGAGCGGGGGAGCAGTACGTC.

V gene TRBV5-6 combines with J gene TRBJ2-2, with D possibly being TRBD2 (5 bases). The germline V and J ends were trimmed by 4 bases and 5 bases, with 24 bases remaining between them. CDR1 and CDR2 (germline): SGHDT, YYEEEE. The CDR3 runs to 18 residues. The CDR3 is CASSTRSRVEGWTGELFF. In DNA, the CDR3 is TGTGCCAGCAGCACCAGATCCCGGGTCGAGGGATGGACCGGGGAGCTGTTTTTT.

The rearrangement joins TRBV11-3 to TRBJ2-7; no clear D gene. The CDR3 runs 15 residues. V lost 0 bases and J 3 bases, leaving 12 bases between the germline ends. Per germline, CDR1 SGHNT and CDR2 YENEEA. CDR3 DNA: TGTGCCAGCAGCTTAGAGGGCAGATATTTCTACGAGCAGTACTTC. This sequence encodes CASSLEGRYFYEQYF.

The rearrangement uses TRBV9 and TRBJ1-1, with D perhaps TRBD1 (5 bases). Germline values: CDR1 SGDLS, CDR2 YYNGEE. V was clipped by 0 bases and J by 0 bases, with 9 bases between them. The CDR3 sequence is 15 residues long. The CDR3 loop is CASSVGSDMNTEAFF. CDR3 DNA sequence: TGTGCCAGCAGCGTAGGATCGGACATGAACACTGAAGCTTTCTTT.

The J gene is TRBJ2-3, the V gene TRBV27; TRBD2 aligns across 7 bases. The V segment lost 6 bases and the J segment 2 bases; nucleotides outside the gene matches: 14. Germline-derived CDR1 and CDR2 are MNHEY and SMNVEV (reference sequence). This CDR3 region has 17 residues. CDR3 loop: CASSYYGSSGFTDTQYF. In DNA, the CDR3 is TGTGCCAGCAGCTACTACGGGTCTAGCGGTTTCACAGATACGCAGTATTTT.

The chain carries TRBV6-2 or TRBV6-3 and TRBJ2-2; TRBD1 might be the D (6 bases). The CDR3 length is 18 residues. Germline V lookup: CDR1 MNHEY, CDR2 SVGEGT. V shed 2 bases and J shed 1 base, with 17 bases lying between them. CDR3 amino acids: CASSYPDRSLMNTGELFF. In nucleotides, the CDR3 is TGTGCCAGCAGTTACCCCGACAGGTCTCTTATGAACACCGGGGAGCTGTTTTTT.

The CDR3 protein is CASGSRVEKLFF. The CDR3 bases are TGCGCCAGCGGGAGTCGAGTCGAAAAACTGTTTTTT. V gene TRBV10-2 combines with J gene TRBJ1-4; D unclear. Germline lookup yields CDR1 WSHSY and CDR2 SAAADI. Trimming pared 8 bases from V and 8 bases from J, leaving 12 bases between. This CDR3 comprises 12 residues.

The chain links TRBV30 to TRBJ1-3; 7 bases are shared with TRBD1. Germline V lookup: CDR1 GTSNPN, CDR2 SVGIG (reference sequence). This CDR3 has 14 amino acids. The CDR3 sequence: CAALGGETGNTIYF. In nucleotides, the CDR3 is TGTGCGGCCCTAGGGGGCGAGACTGGAAACACCATATATTTT.

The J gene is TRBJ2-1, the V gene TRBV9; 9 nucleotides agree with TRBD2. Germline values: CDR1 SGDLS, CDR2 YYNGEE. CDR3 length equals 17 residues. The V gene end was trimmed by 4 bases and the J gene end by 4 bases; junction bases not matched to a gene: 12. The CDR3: CASSRLGVAGEYNEQFF. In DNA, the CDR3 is TGTGCCAGCAGCAGACTAGGGGTAGCGGGAGAATACAATGAGCAGTTCTTC. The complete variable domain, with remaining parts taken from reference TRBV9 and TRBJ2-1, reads DSGVTQTPKHLITATGQRVTLRCSPRSGDLSVYWYQQSLDQGLQFLIQYYNGEERAKGNILERFSAQQFPDLHSELNLSSLELGDSALYFCASSRLGVAGEYNEQFFGPGTRLTVL.

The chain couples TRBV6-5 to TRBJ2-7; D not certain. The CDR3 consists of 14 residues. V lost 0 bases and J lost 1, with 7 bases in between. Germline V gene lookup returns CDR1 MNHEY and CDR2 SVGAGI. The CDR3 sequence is CASSYSFSSYEQYF. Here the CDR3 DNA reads TGTGCCAGCAGTTACTCCTTCAGTTCCTACGAGCAGTACTTC.

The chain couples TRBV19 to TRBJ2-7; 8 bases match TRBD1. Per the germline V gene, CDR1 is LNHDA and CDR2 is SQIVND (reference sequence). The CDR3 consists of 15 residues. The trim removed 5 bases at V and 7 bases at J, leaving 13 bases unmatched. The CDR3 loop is CASSASSGTGREQYF. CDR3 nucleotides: TGTGCCAGTAGTGCTTCTTCCGGGACAGGCCGGGAGCAGTACTTC.

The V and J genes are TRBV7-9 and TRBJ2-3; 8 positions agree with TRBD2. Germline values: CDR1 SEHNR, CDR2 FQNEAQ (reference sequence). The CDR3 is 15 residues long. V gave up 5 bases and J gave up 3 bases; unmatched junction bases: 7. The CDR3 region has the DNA TGTGCCAGCAGCCGGCGGGCGGGGGGAACAGATACGCAGTATTTT. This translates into CASSRRAGGTDTQYF.

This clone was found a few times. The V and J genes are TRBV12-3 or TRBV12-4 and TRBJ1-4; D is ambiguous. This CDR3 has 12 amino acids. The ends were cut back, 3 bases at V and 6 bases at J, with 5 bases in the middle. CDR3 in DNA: TGTGCCAGCAGTTTGAGAGATGAAAAACTGTTTTTT. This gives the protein CASSLRDEKLFF.